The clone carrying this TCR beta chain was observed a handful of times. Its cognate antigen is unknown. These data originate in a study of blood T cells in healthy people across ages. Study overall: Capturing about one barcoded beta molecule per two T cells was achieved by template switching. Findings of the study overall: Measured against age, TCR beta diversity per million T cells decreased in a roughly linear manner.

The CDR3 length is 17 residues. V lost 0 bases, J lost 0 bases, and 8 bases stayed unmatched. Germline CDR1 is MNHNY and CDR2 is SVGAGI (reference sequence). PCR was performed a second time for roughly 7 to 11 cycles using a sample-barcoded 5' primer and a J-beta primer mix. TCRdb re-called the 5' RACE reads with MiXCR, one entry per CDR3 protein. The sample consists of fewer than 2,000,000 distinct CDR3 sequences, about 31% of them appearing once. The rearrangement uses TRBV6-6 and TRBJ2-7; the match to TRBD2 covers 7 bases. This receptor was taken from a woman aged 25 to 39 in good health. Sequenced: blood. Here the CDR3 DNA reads TGTGCCAGCAGTTACTCGTCCGCCAGCGGGATCTCCTACGAGCAGTACTTC. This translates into CASSYSSASGISYEQYF.